This T cell receptor beta chain was sequenced in a study of blood T cell repertoires in COVID-19. About the study: Material from acute and convalescent COVID-19 was sourced from the United States, Italy and Spain. Sample material is recorded as cDNA or gDNA derived from T cells, B-cell-depleted T cells, or PBMCs.

CDR1 is MNHNS, CDR2 SASEGT, per germline. After removal of 2 bases from V and 7 bases from J, the junction contained 5 bases not matched to a gene. CDR3 length equals 16 residues. Authors' processing steps: The authors estimated nucleated cell counts from reference gene primer amplification. The data were produced by immunoSEQ multiplex PCR, yet TCRdb's version contains in-frame clones alone and is incomplete. V and J calls and clone size follow that table, whereas D and trimming were derived from the DNA. Seen here are approximately 240,000 clones, 65% to 85% observed once, and the top ten hold approximately 3%.

The sequencing input was peripheral blood. This TCR came from a woman between 25 and 40 years old who had recovered from COVID-19. V gene TRBV6-1 combines with J gene TRBJ1-6, with 10 bases that match TRBD1. The CDR3 loop reads CASSEMEGQGNSPLHF. The CDR3 DNA reads TGTGCCAGCAGTGAAATGGAGGGACAGGGGAATTCACCCCTCCACTTT.